This T cell receptor (beta chain) was captured in a study of T cell repertoires in cytomegalovirus infection. About the research overall: It can be stated that public TCR beta signatures indicated CMV infection as well as a matching HLA type.

The V end lost 6 bases, the J end lost 5 bases, and 11 bases lay between the germline ends. Per germline, CDR1 SNHLY and CDR2 FYNNEI. The CDR3 is 13 residues long. One entry per CDR3 protein, called by TCRdb with MiXCR from the reads. The sample records roughly 320,000 distinct CDR3 sequences, over 7.5% being singletons. Study-wide results and caveats: HLA-C-restricted, CMV-specific TCR beta clonotypes were dominant ex vivo.

This clonotype has at least ten counts. What it binds is unknown. The receptor was isolated from a human donor in good health (CMV status not recorded). Some clones in this sample may be carry-over from other donors' samples. The source material was PBMCs. V is TRBV2 and J is TRBJ1-5, with D possibly being TRBD1 (6 bases). CDR3 in amino acids: CASRKGGDQPQHF. CDR3 coding DNA: TGTGCCAGCAGGAAGGGGGGGGATCAGCCCCAGCATTTT.